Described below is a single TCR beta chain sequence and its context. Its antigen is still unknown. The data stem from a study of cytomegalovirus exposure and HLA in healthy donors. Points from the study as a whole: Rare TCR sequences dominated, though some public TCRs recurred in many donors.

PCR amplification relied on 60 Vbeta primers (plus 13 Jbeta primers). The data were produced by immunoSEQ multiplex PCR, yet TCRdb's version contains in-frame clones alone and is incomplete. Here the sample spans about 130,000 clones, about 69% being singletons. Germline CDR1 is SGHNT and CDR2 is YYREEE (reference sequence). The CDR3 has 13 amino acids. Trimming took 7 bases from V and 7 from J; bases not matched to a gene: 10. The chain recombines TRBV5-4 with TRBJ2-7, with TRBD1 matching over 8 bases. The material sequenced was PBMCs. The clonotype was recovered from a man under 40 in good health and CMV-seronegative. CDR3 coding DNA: TGTGCCAGCCTGGTCCAGGGGGCGAAAGAGCAGTACTTC. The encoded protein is CASLVQGAKEQYF.